What follows are 28 T cell receptor beta chains derived from one specimen sequenced in a study. Each CDR3 protein gets one entry after TCRdb re-called the RT-PCR reads with MiXCR. The sample carries fewer than 800,000 distinct CDR3 sequences, over 12% recorded once. Sequencing was carried out using memory CD4+ T cells from blood. The receptors come from a female donor in good health, serving as a healthy control.

This clonotype was seen more than once but under ten times. A read error may produce the germline difference seen at one junction end. The CDR3 region is CASNEGGVYNEQFF. As DNA, the CDR3 is TGTGCCAGCAATGAAGGGGGCGTTTACAATGAGCAGTTCTTC. V is TRBV2 and J is TRBJ2-1, with 7 bases lining up with TRBD1. The CDR3 runs 14 residues. Germline lookup yields CDR1 SNHLY and CDR2 FYNNEI.

This clonotype has just a few counts. The gene calls are TRBV29-1 and TRBJ2-3, with 7 bases lining up with TRBD1. The CDR3 totals 14 residues. The junction had 9 bases not matched to a gene; V was cut back by 6 bases and J by 3 bases. Germline loops: CDR1 SQVTM, CDR2 ANQGSEA. CDR3 in amino acids: CSVTGQEGTDTQYF. CDR3 bases: TGCAGCGTCACCGGACAGGAAGGGACAGATACGCAGTATTTT.

Regarding this clonotype: A read error is likely, as this CDR3 ends without the conserved phenylalanine or tryptophan. No DNA is shown, since the ends of the CDR3 on it are uncertain; the CDR3 is the one TCRdb lists. The J gene is TRBJ2-2, the V gene TRBV4-2. Counting both end residues, the CDR3 totals 9 amino acids. The V gene's germline CDR1 is LGHNA and CDR2 YNFKEQ. CDR3 sequence: CASSQSQKA.

The chain is built from TRBV5-1 and TRBJ2-3, with a possible D match to TRBD2 (5 bases). The CDR3 runs to 15 residues. V was cut by 0 bases and J by 2 bases, with 10 bases left in between. Germline CDR1 is SGHRS and CDR2 is YFSETQ. This CDR3 is CASSLDGNPTDTQYF. CDR3 in DNA: TGCGCCAGCAGCTTGGACGGGAATCCCACAGATACGCAGTATTTT. The variable domain in full, completed from reference TRBV5-1 and TRBJ2-3, reads KAGVTQTPRYLIKTRGQQVTLSCSPISGHRSVSWYQQTPGQGLQFLFEYFSETQRNKGNFPGRFSGRQFSNSRSEMNVSTLELGDSALYLCASSLDGNPTDTQYFGPGTRLTVL.

This sequence joins TRBV20-1 and TRBJ2-5, with 7 bases identical to TRBD2. Germline trimming cut 3 bases from V and 2 bases from J; bases unmatched to any gene: 6. The germline gives CDR1 DFQATT, CDR2 SNEGSKA (reference sequence). This CDR3 is built from 14 residues. In DNA, the CDR3 is TGCAGTGCTAGTACCAGCGGGAAGCAAGAGACCCAGTACTTC. Protein sequence: CSASTSGKQETQYF.

The genes are TRBV7-3 and TRBJ2-3; D not resolved. CDR3 length equals 15 residues. Germline V gives CDR1 SGHTA, CDR2 FQGTGA. V was pared by 5 bases and J by 0 bases, with 12 bases between. CDR3 in DNA: TGTGCCAGCAGCCCGTCGGGTTCTAGCACAGATACGCAGTATTTT. It codes for CASSPSGSSTDTQYF.

The chain is built from TRBV5-4 and TRBJ1-1, with 7 bases lining up with TRBD1. Unmatched junction bases numbered 7, after V lost 4 bases and J lost 4 bases. The CDR3 length is 14 residues. CDR1 and CDR2 from the germline V gene are SGHNT and YYREEE (reference sequence). The CDR3 reads CASSVLDRTTEAFF. The CDR3 bases are TGTGCCAGCAGCGTTTTGGACAGGACCACTGAAGCTTTCTTT.

This rearrangement joins TRBV9 to TRBJ2-5, with 11 bases that match TRBD2. The V and J ends lost 2 bases and 0 bases, in that order; junction bases with no gene match: 3. The germline V gene has CDR1 SGDLS and CDR2 YYNGEE. The CDR3 is 16 amino acids. The CDR3 DNA follows: TGTGCCAGCAGCGTGGGACTAGCGGAAAACCAAGAGACCCAGTACTTC. Translated: CASSVGLAENQETQYF.

The rearrangement uses TRBV7-9 and TRBJ1-1; weak D call: TRBD1 (5 bases). The CDR3 length is 14 residues. The V and J ends lost 5 bases and 6 bases respectively, with 16 bases between them. Germline V CDR1 and CDR2: SEHNR, FQNEAQ (reference sequence). For the CDR3, the DNA is TGTGCCAGCAGCCGGTCTCAGGGTATAGCTGAAGCTTTCTTT. Its protein is CASSRSQGIAEAFF.

This clonotype showed up many times. The chain joins TRBV24-1 to TRBJ1-4; 8 bases are a match to TRBD1. CDR1 KGHDR and CDR2 SFDVKD come from the germline V gene. Trimming took 3 bases from V and 5 from J; bases not matched to a gene: 4. The CDR3 contains 15 residues. Here the CDR3 reads CATSDPGQGNEKLFF. The CDR3 nucleotides are TGTGCCACCAGTGATCCCGGACAGGGAAATGAAAAACTGTTTTTT.

The chain employs TRBV20-1 and TRBJ1-1; D not certain. Trimming left V 2 bases short and J 6 bases short, with 13 bases between. The CDR3 is 13 amino acids. Germline assignment: CDR1 DFQATT and CDR2 SNEGSKA (reference sequence). CDR3 bases: TGCAGTGCTAGACGGGGTAACGTTCCTGAAGCTTTCTTT. Translated, it gives CSARRGNVPEAFF.

V usage is TRBV7-2 and J usage is TRBJ1-4; 8 nucleotides agree with TRBD1. Losses at the gene ends were 5 bases for V and 8 bases for J; bases not matched to a gene: 10. CDR3 length equals 15 residues. Germline values: CDR1 SGHTA, CDR2 FQGNSA. CDR3 loop: CASSTRQGSGEKLFF. CDR3 DNA: TGTGCCAGCAGCACTCGACAGGGGTCAGGGGAAAAACTGTTTTTT. Complete variable domain (other parts from reference TRBV7-2 and TRBJ1-4): GAGVSQSPSNKVTEKGKDVELRCDPISGHTALYWYRQSLGQGLEFLIYFQGNSAPDKSGLPSDRFSAERTGGSVSTLTIQRTQQEDSAVYLCASSTRQGSGEKLFFGSGTQLSVL.

This clonotype was seen only a few times. The rearrangement uses TRBV5-1 and TRBJ1-5, with D unresolved. This CDR3 contains 15 residues. In germline, CDR1 is SGHRS, CDR2 YFSETQ. Trimming removed 0 bases at V and 6 bases at J, with 13 bases between. In nucleotides, the CDR3 is TGCGCCAGCAGCTTGGATGGCACACGGGGTCAGCCCCAGCATTTT. Translating gives CASSLDGTRGQPQHF.

The chain combines TRBV20-1 with TRBJ2-7, with D perhaps matching TRBD2 (6 bases). V dropped 5 bases and J dropped 2 bases, with 16 bases sitting between them. This CDR3 contains 14 residues. The germline V gene has CDR1 DFQATT and CDR2 SNEGSKA (reference sequence). Here the CDR3 DNA reads TGCAGTGCTTCCCAGGGAGGAGTCACCTACGAGCAGTACTTC. It codes for CSASQGGVTYEQYF.

The sample holds a few counts of this clonotype. The V call is TRBV20-1, the J call TRBJ2-7, with 12 bases identical to TRBD2. CDR1 is DFQATT and CDR2 is SNEGSKA in the germline V gene (reference sequence). With V trimmed by 2 bases and J by 3 bases, 11 bases remained unmatched. This CDR3 region has 17 residues. The CDR3 sequence: CSARLRLAGDSDYEQYF. The CDR3, as DNA: TGCAGTGCTAGACTACGACTAGCGGGAGATTCAGACTACGAGCAGTACTTC.

The CDR3 DNA follows: TGCGCCAGCAGCCAAGTCTGGGGATCAGGCAATCAGCCCCAGCATTTT. It encodes CASSQVWGSGNQPQHF. The V gene is TRBV4-1, the J gene TRBJ1-5; D is ambiguous. The CDR3 contains 16 residues. Germline V gene data show CDR1 as MGHRA and CDR2 as YSYEKL. V lost 1 base, J lost 2 bases, and 12 bases lay in between.

The rearrangement links TRBV28 to TRBJ1-1; D unresolved. The V gene's germline CDR1 is MDHEN and CDR2 SYDVKM. V lost 2 bases and J 7 bases, leaving 5 bases between the germline ends. CDR3 length: 11 residues. CDR3: CASSLTLEAFF. CDR3 nucleotides: TGTGCCAGCAGTTTAACACTTGAAGCTTTCTTT.

This clonotype has just a few counts. V usage is TRBV7-2 and J usage is TRBJ1-5; weak D call: TRBD1 (6 bases). Per the germline V gene, CDR1 is SGHTA and CDR2 is FQGNSA. The CDR3 totals 17 residues. V was cut by 2 bases and J by 0 bases, with 14 bases left in between. The CDR3 sequence: CASSLRGGGGSNQPQHF. The CDR3, as DNA: TGTGCCAGCAGCTTACGAGGGGGGGGAGGTAGCAATCAGCCCCAGCATTTT.

The J gene is TRBJ1-3, the V gene TRBV6-6, with a tentative D call TRBD1 (5 bases). This CDR3 spans 15 amino acids. The V end lost 0 bases, the J end lost 8 bases, and 14 bases lay between the germline ends. The V gene's germline CDR1 is MNHNY and CDR2 SVGAGI (reference sequence). The CDR3 bases are TGTGCCAGCAGTTACTCGGGGGAGAGGGGACACACCATATATTTT. Its translation: CASSYSGERGHTIYF.

This clonotype was counted ten times or more. The V call is TRBV7-9, the J call TRBJ2-5; 7 bases map to TRBD1. V gave up 4 bases and J gave up 1 base; unmatched junction bases: 3. This CDR3 region has 14 residues. CDR1 is SEHNR and CDR2 is FQNEAQ in the germline V gene (reference sequence). In DNA form, the CDR3 reads TGTGCCAGCAGCTCCAGGGGGACCCAAGAGACCCAGTACTTC. Amino acid sequence: CASSSRGTQETQYF.

This clonotype showed up just a few times. The genes are TRBV20-1 and TRBJ1-5; D is unresolved. V lost 3 bases and J lost 1, with 10 bases in between. CDR1 DFQATT and CDR2 SNEGSKA come from the germline V gene (reference sequence). This CDR3 is built from 14 residues. The CDR3 nucleotides are TGCAGTGCTAGTACCCAGCCCAGCAATCAGCCCCAGCATTTT. It encodes CSASTQPSNQPQHF.

This clonotype was counted ten times or more. J is TRBJ2-4 and V is TRBV20-1; 8 bases line up with TRBD1. This CDR3 region has 12 residues. V gave up 7 bases and J gave up 7 bases; unmatched junction bases: 6. The germline gives CDR1 DFQATT, CDR2 SNEGSKA (reference sequence). The CDR3 spells CSGFDRGNIQYF. The DNA for the CDR3 is TGCAGTGGGTTCGACAGGGGTAACATTCAGTACTTC.

There are a few counts of this clonotype. The chain employs TRBV5-1 and TRBJ1-3; D gene uncertain. Trimming removed 1 base at V and 3 bases at J, with 8 bases between. The germline gives CDR1 SGHRS, CDR2 YFSETQ. The CDR3 is 14 residues long. CDR3 region: CASSLSLGGNTIYF. CDR3 nucleotides: TGCGCCAGCAGCTTGTCTTTGGGTGGAAACACCATATATTTT.

The chain uses TRBV3-1 and TRBJ2-7; D may be TRBD2 (6 bases). The CDR3 spans 14 residues. Trimming removed 0 bases from V and 5 bases from J, with 11 bases in between. In germline, CDR1 is LGHDT, CDR2 YNNKEL (reference sequence). The CDR3 sequence: CASSQESLANEQYF. As DNA, the CDR3 is TGTGCCAGCAGCCAAGAAAGTCTAGCGAACGAGCAGTACTTC.

CDR3 amino acids: CASSLGVAGEETQYF. CDR3 in DNA: TGTGCCAGCAGCTTAGGCGTGGCAGGGGAAGAGACCCAGTACTTC. The rearrangement joins TRBV11-3 to TRBJ2-5, with a weak D call TRBD1 (6 bases). Per germline, CDR1 SGHNT and CDR2 YENEEA. The CDR3 loop spans 15 amino acids. The V gene lost 1 base and the J gene lost 3 bases, with 12 bases spanning the gap. The full variable domain, in which reference TRBV11-3 and TRBJ2-5 provide the parts outside the CDR3, is EAGVVQSPRYKIIEKKQPVAFWCNPISGHNTLYWYLQNLGQGPELLIRYENEEAVDDSQLPKDRFSAERLKGVDSTLKIQPAELGDSAVYLCASSLGVAGEETQYFGPGTRLLVL.

This clonotype was observed a few times. V gene TRBV20-1 combines with J gene TRBJ2-3; 7 nucleotides line up with TRBD1. Germline loops: CDR1 DFQATT, CDR2 SNEGSKA (reference sequence). The CDR3 is 14 residues long. The V gene end was trimmed by 3 bases and the J gene end by 7 bases; junction bases not matched to a gene: 10. CDR3 amino acids: CSASAQQGKNTQYF. DNA of the CDR3: TGCAGTGCTAGCGCCCAACAGGGGAAGAATACGCAGTATTTT.

This clonotype has a count of ten or more. The CDR3 DNA sequence: TGTGCCAGCAGCCCGGGACTGCAATCGGATACGCAGTATTTT. Protein: CASSPGLQSDTQYF. The V gene is TRBV12-3 or TRBV12-4, the J gene TRBJ2-3; D perhaps matches TRBD2 (6 bases). This CDR3 has 14 residues. V lost 6 bases to trimming and J lost 6 bases, with 16 bases between them.

In its sample, this clonotype was seen many times. J is TRBJ2-1 and V is TRBV12-3 or TRBV12-4; D is unclear. The CDR3 consists of 11 residues. V was pared by 6 bases and J by 8 bases, with 8 bases between. Here the CDR3 reads CASSPDYEQFF. The CDR3 region has the DNA TGTGCCAGCAGCCCAGACTATGAGCAGTTCTTC.